The 4 T cell receptor beta chains below come from one sample, sequenced in a study of high-grade serous ovarian cancer treatment subgroups. Tumor samples were taken before definitive surgery or chemotherapy. The repertoire was sequenced with immunoSEQ multiplex PCR; TCRdb's copy has only in-frame clones and lacks some. Of around 9,000 clones listed, around nine tenths were seen once; the top ten hold over 1.5%. The sample consisted of tumor tissue. These receptors originate from a human donor with high-grade serous ovarian cancer.

The V gene is TRBV18, the J gene TRBJ2-5; 12 bases map to TRBD2. This CDR3 region has 16 residues. CDR1 is KGHSH and CDR2 is LQKENI in the germline V gene. V trimming: 5 bases; J trimming: 6 bases; junction bases outside the gene matches: 10. The CDR3 loop is CASSERASGGAKTQYF. The CDR3, as DNA: TGTGCCAGCTCAGAGCGAGCTAGCGGGGGGGCGAAGACCCAGTACTTC. Full variable domain (rest looked up from reference TRBV18 and TRBJ2-5): NAGVMQNPRHLVRRRGQEARLRCSPMKGHSHVYWYRQLPEEGLKFMVYLQKENIIDESGMPKERFSAEFPKEGPSILRIQQVVRGDSAAYFCASSERASGGAKTQYFGPGTRLLVL.

The count of this clone is one. The V and J genes are TRBV5-4 and TRBJ2-3; 9 bases map to TRBD2. Looked up from germline, CDR1 is SGHNT and CDR2 is YYREEE (reference sequence). The CDR3 length is 15 residues. V was pared by 0 bases and J by 3 bases, with 2 bases of the junction left unmatched. CDR3 amino acids: CASSLGSGGTDTQYF. The CDR3 DNA sequence: TGTGCCAGCAGCTTGGGGAGCGGGGGGACAGATACGCAGTATTTT.

On this clone itself: Germline is not matched at one junction end, which may reflect a read error. The rearrangement links TRBV7-7 to TRBJ2-1; D remains unclear. Germline V gene lookup returns CDR1 SSHAT and CDR2 FNYEAQ (reference sequence). The CDR3 contains 13 residues. CDR3 coding DNA: TGTGCTAGCAGCTTAGAGCCTAACAATGAGCAGTTCTTC. This gives the protein CASSLEPNNEQFF.

The rearrangement uses TRBV7-2 and TRBJ2-3, with TRBD1 identical over 11 bases. This CDR3 has 16 residues. Germline assignment: CDR1 SGHTA and CDR2 FQGNSA. V was clipped by 5 bases and J by 4 bases; unmatched bases: 8. The CDR3 reads CASSAAGQGAADTQYF. The CDR3 coding sequence is TGTGCCAGCAGCGCCGCCGGACAGGGGGCCGCAGATACGCAGTATTTT.